Included here is one T cell receptor (beta chain) sequence, with context. Its target is not known. This entry belongs to a study of regulatory T cells in long-lasting Graves disease. Combining iRepertoire HTBI primers with Arm-PCR of CDR3 regions, the authors built TCR beta libraries. TCRdb independently ran MiXCR on the multiplex PCR reads; one entry per CDR3 protein. The repertoire holds roughly 560,000 distinct CDR3 sequences, with around 15% as singletons. Trimming left V 7 bases short and J 2 bases short, with 18 bases between. Germline-derived CDR1 and CDR2 are LNHDA and SQIVND (reference sequence). The CDR3 runs 16 residues. General study findings and limits: Persistent disease was characterized by preferential usage of TRBV28, TRBJ1-2 and TRBJ2-5. Limited samples may have lowered accuracy.

The time point here: newly diagnosed GD, antithyroid drugs for less than 3 months. PBMCs were the source of the RNA used for TCR sequencing. The same specimen was also included in a second study, on T cells in Graves' hyperthyroidism and ophthalmopathy.

The rearrangement joins TRBV19 to TRBJ1-5; the D is unclear. This receptor was identified in a woman aged 40-65 years with Graves disease. The sample in question was peripheral blood mononuclear cells (PBMCs), obtained at new diagnosis, from a patient treated with antithyroid drugs. The CDR3 coding sequence is TGTGCCAGTACCGCCTGGGCGTCTGGTGGCAATCAGCCCCAGCATTTT. The encoded protein is CASTAWASGGNQPQHF.